The present T cell receptor (beta chain) was sequenced within a study of CD8 T cells in ankylosing spondylitis. Study-wide results and caveats: Disease-linked clones reportedly concentrated significantly in matched ankylosing spondylitis synovial fluid. Some motif variants were previously reported in reactive arthritis synovial fluid and blood. Made up of several highly homologous variants, a TCR beta motif appeared characteristic of ankylosing spondylitis blood.

Germline CDR1 SGHKS, CDR2 YYEKEE (reference sequence). The CDR3 contains 17 residues. V shed 4 bases and J 5 bases; nucleotides not matched to a gene: 12. The authors made TCR beta libraries by quantitative 5'-RACE with molecular barcodes. TCRdb called the 5' RACE reads again in MiXCR, with one record for every CDR3 protein. The sample holds under 850,000 distinct CDR3 sequences, over 15% seen once. As regards this clonotype: The antigen is undetermined.

V gene TRBV5-5 combines with J gene TRBJ1-5; 10 nucleotides match TRBD1. This receptor was taken from a male donor with ankylosing spondylitis. Input material: blood, either unsorted or a sorted T cell fraction (not recorded which). The CDR3 DNA reads as TGTGCCAGCAGCCCGGGCGGACAGGGGGTGCGGCATCAGCCCCAGCATTTT. This encodes CASSPGGQGVRHQPQHF. The variable domain in full, completed from reference TRBV5-5 and TRBJ1-5, reads DAGVTQSPTHLIKTRGQQVTLRCSPISGHKSVSWYQQVLGQGPQFIFQYYEKEERGRGNFPDRFSARQFPNYSSELNVNALLLGDSALYLCASSPGGQGVRHQPQHFGDGTRLSIL.